This record concerns one TCR beta chain sequence. V lost 2 bases and J lost 7, with 19 bases in between. This CDR3 contains 15 residues. Germline V gene data show CDR1 as SGHNT and CDR2 as YYREEE (reference sequence). The source of the sample is a study of PD-L1 blockade in urothelial cancer. Sequencing used immunoSEQ multiplex PCR; TCRdb keeps in-frame clones, though not all of them. The sample holds approximately 48,000 clones; 86% are singletons and the top ten take around 15%. The J gene is TRBJ2-7, the V gene TRBV5-4; weak D call: TRBD2 (6 bases). This receptor was identified in a man between 60 and 75 years old with urothelial cancer. The specimen comprised PBMCs, sampled around atezolizumab (anti-PD-L1) treatment. CDR3 region: CASSFRAVGAGEQYF. CDR3 sequence (DNA): TGTGCCAGCAGCTTTCGAGCGGTGGGTGCGGGGGAGCAGTACTTC.